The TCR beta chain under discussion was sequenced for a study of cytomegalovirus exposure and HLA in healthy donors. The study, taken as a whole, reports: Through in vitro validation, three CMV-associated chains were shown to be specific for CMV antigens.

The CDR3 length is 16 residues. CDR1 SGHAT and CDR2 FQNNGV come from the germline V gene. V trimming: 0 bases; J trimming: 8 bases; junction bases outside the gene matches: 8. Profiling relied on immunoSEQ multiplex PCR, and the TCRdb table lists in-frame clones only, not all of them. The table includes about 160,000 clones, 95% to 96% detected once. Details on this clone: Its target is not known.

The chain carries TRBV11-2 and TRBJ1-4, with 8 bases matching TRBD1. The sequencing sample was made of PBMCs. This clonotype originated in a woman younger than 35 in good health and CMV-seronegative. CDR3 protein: CASSLDGGRGREKLFF. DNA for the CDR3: TGTGCCAGCAGCTTAGATGGCGGCAGGGGGCGGGAAAAACTGTTTTTT. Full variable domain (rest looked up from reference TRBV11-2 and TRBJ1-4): EAGVAQSPRYKIIEKRQSVAFWCNPISGHATLYWYQQILGQGPKLLIQFQNNGVVDDSQLPKDRFSAERLKGVDSTLKIQPAKLEDSAVYLCASSLDGGRGREKLFFGSGTQLSVL.